This TCR beta chain is from a study of identical twins. Findings and limits, study-wide: Insertions ran lower in abundant cord blood beta clonotypes, though not in memory repertoires.

Remarks on this clonotype: Its antigen remains unknown.

Each CDR3 protein gets one entry after TCRdb re-called the 5' RACE reads with MiXCR. The sample shows approximately 190,000 distinct CDR3 sequences, more than 15% of them seen only once. Trimming cost V 3 bases and J 5 bases, with 13 bases left between them. This CDR3 is built from 15 residues. In addition, the sample was reused for a study of T cells expressing NK-cell markers. As that report states: Whether the expanded NKG2C+ T cell clones recognized HCMV remained unclear.

What was sequenced was CD8+ T cells sorted from blood. This chain uses TRBV12-3 or TRBV12-4 with TRBJ2-2, with D uncertain. The sequence derives from a woman aged 18-29 years in good health. In nucleotides, the CDR3 is TGTGCCAGCAGTTTGTCGGGTTTCGGGACCGGGGAGCTGTTTTTT. It codes for CASSLSGFGTGELFF.